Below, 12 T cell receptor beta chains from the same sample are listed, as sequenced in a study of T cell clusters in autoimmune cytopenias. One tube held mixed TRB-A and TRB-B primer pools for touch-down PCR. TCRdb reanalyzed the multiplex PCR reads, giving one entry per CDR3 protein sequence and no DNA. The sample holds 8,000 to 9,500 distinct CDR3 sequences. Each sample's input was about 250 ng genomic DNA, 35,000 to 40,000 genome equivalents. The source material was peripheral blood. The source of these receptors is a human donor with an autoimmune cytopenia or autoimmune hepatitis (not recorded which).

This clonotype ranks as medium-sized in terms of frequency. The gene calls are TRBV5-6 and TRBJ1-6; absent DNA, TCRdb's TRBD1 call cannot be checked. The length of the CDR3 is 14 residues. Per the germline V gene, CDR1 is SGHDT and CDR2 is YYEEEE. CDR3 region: CASTGTGHNSPLHF.

The CDR3 here is CASSRDRGTEAFF. The rearrangement uses TRBV19 and TRBJ1-1; TCRdb picks TRBD1, but there is no DNA to check that call. The CDR3 loop spans 13 amino acids. Germline V CDR1 and CDR2: LNHDA, SQIVND (reference sequence).

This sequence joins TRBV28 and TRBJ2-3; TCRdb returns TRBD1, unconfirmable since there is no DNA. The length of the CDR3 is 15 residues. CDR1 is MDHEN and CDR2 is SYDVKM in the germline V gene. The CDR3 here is CASSLGGASTDTQYF.

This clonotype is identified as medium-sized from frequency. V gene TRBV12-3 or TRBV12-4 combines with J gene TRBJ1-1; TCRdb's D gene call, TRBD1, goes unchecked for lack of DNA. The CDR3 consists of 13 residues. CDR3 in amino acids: CASSLSRYTEAFF.

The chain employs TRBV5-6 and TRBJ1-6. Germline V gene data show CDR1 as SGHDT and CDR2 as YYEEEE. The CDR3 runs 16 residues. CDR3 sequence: CASSFRGSSYNSPLHF.

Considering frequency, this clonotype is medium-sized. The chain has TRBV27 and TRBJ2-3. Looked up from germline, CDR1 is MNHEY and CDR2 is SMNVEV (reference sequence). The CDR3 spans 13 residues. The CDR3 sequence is CASSSPTTNTQYF.

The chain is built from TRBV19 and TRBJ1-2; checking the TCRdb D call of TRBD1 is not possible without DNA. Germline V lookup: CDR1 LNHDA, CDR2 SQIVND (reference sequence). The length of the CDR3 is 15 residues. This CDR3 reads CASRNSRGLGYGYTF.

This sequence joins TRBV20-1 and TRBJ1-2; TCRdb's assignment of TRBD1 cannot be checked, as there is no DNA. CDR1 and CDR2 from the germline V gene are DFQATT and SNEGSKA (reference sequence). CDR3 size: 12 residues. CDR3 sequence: CSAPSRGPGYTF.

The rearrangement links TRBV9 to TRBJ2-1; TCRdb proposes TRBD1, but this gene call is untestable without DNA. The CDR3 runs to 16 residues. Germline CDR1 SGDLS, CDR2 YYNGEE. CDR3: CASSAAGGGGLNEQFF. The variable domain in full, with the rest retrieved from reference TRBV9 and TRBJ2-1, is DSGVTQTPKHLITATGQRVTLRCSPRSGDLSVYWYQQSLDQGLQFLIQYYNGEERAKGNILERFSAQQFPDLHSELNLSSLELGDSALYFCASSAAGGGGLNEQFFGPGTRLTVL.

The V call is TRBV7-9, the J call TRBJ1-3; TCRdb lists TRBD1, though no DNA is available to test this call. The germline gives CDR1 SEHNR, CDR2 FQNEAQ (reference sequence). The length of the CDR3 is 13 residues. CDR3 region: CASRGGAGKTIYF. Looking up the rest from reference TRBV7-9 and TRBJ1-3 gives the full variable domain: DTGVSQNPRHKITKRGQNVTFRCDPISEHNRLYWYRQTLGQGPEFLTYFQNEAQLEKSRLLSDRFSAERPKGSFSTLEIQRTEQGDSAMYLCASRGGAGKTIYFGEGSWLTVV.

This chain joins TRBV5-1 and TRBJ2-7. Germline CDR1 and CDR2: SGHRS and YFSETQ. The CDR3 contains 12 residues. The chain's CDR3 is CASSQTSYEQYF.

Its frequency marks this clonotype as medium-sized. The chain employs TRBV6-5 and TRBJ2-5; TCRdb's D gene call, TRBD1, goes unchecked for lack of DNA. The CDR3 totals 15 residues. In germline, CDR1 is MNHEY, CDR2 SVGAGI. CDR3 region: CASSRTGTLKETQYF.